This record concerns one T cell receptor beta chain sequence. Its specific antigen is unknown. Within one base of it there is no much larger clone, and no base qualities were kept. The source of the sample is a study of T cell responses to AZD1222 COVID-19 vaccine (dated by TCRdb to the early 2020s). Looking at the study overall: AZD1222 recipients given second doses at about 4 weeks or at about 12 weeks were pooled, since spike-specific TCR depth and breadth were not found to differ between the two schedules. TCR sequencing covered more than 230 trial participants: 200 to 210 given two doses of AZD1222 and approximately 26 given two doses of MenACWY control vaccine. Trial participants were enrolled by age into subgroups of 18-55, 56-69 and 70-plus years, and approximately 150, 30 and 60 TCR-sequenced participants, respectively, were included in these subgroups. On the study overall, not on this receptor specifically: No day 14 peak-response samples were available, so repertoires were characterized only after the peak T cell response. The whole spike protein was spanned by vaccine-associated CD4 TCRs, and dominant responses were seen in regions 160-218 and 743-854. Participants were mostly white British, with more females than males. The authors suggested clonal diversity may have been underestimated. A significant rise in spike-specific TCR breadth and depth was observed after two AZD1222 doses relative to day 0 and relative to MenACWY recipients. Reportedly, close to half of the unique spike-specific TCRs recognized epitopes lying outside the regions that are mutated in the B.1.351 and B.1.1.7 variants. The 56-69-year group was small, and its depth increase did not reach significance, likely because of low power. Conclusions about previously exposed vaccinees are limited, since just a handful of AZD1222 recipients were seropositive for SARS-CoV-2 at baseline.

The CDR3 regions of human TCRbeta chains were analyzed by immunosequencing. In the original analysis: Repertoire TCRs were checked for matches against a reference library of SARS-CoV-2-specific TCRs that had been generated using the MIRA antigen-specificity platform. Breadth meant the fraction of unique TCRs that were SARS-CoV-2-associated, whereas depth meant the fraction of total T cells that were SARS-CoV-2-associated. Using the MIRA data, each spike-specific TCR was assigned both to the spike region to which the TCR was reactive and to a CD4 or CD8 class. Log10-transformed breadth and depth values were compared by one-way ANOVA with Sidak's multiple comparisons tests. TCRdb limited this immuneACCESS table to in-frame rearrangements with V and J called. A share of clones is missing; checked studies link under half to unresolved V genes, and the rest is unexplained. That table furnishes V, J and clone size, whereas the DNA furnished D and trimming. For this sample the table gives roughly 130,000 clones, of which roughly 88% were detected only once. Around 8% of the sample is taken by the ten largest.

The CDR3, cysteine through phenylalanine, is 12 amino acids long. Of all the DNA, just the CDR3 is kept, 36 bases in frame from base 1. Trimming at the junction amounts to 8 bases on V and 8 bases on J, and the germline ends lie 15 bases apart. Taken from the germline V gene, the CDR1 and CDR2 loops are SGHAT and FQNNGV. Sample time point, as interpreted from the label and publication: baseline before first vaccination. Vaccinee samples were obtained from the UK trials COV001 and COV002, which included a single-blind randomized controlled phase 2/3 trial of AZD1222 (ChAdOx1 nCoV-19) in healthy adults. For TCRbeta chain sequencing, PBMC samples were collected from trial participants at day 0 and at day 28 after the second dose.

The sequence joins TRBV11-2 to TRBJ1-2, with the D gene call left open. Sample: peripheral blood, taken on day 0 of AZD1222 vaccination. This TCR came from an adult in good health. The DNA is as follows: TGTGCCAGCCGGCAGGAGGCCTTCGGCTACACCTTC. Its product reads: CASRQEAFGYTF.